Presented here are 15 T cell receptor beta chains from one specimen sequenced in a study of molecular identifiers for immune sequencing clone quantification. From the PCR reads, TCRdb called clonotypes with MiXCR, one entry per CDR3 protein. Of just under 650,000 distinct CDR3 sequences in the sample, 15% to 20% were seen once. The sample comprised naive CD8+ T cells from blood, with Jurkat cell RNA spiked in. The subset is: FACS-sorted CD8+CD4-CCR7+CD45RA+ naive T cells. These receptors all come from a human donor in good health. Some libraries in this study had Jurkat cell RNA spiked in.

Concerning this clonotype itself: Given a much more abundant clone one base away, this may be a read error. This rearrangement joins TRBV5-1 to TRBJ2-1, with D possibly matching TRBD2 (5 bases). V was shortened by 5 bases and J by 2 bases, with 11 bases between the two germline ends. Germline CDR1 is SGHRS and CDR2 is YFSETQ. CDR3 length equals 14 residues. The CDR3 region is CASREASPYNEQFF. In DNA, the CDR3 is TGCGCCAGCAGAGAGGCTAGCCCCTACAATGAGCAGTTCTTC. The full variable domain, in which reference TRBV5-1 and TRBJ2-1 provide the parts outside the CDR3, is KAGVTQTPRYLIKTRGQQVTLSCSPISGHRSVSWYQQTPGQGLQFLFEYFSETQRNKGNFPGRFSGRQFSNSRSEMNVSTLELGDSALYLCASREASPYNEQFFGPGTRLTVL.

In regard to this clonotype: Given a much more abundant clone one base away, this may be a read error. The J gene is TRBJ2-3, the V gene TRBV6-6; D is uncertain. The CDR3 contains 16 residues. Trimming took off 6 bases at V and 0 bases at J, with 16 bases between the two ends. Germline CDR1 and CDR2: MNHNY and SVGAGI (reference sequence). The CDR3 loop reads CASSQAAAPSTDTQYF. The CDR3 bases are TGTGCCAGCAGCCAGGCGGCGGCACCGAGCACAGATACGCAGTATTTT.

This clonotype was seen many times. The V and J genes are TRBV6-6 and TRBJ1-1, with D perhaps matching TRBD1 (5 bases). CDR1 is MNHNY and CDR2 is SVGAGI in the germline V gene (reference sequence). V lost 0 bases and J lost 5, with 7 bases in between. This CDR3 is 13 amino acids long. CDR3 sequence reads: CASSYSAGTEAFF. Here the CDR3 DNA reads TGTGCCAGCAGTTACTCGGCAGGGACTGAAGCTTTCTTT.

This clonotype was counted at least ten times. The chain links TRBV20-1 to TRBJ2-3; 12 nucleotides align to TRBD2. Looked up from germline, CDR1 is DFQATT and CDR2 is SNEGSKA (reference sequence). The V segment lost 7 bases and the J segment 0 bases; nucleotides outside the gene matches: 11. The CDR3 length is 17 residues. The CDR3 DNA reads as TGCAGTGTTCCGCCGGGACTAGCGGGTACTAGCACAGATACGCAGTATTTT. Amino acids: CSVPPGLAGTSTDTQYF.

This clonotype has ten or more counts. The chain couples TRBV2 to TRBJ1-4; 8 bases line up with TRBD1. Germline-derived CDR1 and CDR2 are SNHLY and FYNNEI. The CDR3 loop spans 14 amino acids. J gave up 5 bases and V 5 bases, and 4 bases lay outside the gene matches. The DNA of the CDR3 is TGTGCCAGCAGTCTTCAGGGGGCGAATGAAAAACTGTTTTTT. It specifies CASSLQGANEKLFF.

This clonotype was seen only a few times. V usage is TRBV5-3 and J usage is TRBJ2-2, with 10 bases that match TRBD1. TRBV5-3 is marked as an open reading frame, function uncertain. The CDR3 covers 15 residues. V lost 8 bases and J lost 3; bases outside the gene matches: 7. CDR3 amino acids: CASSQGQGYTGELFF. DNA of the CDR3: TGTGCCAGCAGCCAGGGACAGGGGTACACCGGGGAGCTGTTTTTT.

This clonotype was detected many times. The chain employs TRBV7-9 and TRBJ2-5; no clear D gene. CDR3 length: 13 amino acids. The V end lost 1 base, the J end lost 2 bases, and 5 bases lay between the germline ends. Germline CDR1 reads SEHNR; CDR2 reads FQNEAQ (reference sequence). The CDR3 bases are TGTGCCAGCAGCTTAGGGCTTCAAGAGACCCAGTACTTC. Translation gives CASSLGLQETQYF.

This clonotype was seen a few times. At one end, the junction sequence differs from germline, possibly due to a read error. The V and J genes are TRBV12-3 or TRBV12-4 and TRBJ2-7, with D uncertain. The CDR3 runs to 11 residues. The CDR3 here is CASSLVHERYF. CDR3 DNA: TGTGCCAGCAGTCTTGTTCACGAGCGGTACTTC.

The V gene is TRBV27, the J gene TRBJ2-7; 9 bases line up with TRBD1. The CDR3 length is 15 residues. Trimming at V came to 5 bases and at J to 2 bases, leaving 7 bases not matched to a gene. Per germline, CDR1 MNHEY and CDR2 SMNVEV (reference sequence). The CDR3 DNA reads TGTGCCAGCAGTGGGACCGGGACAGGGACCTACGAGCAGTACTTC. Translating it yields CASSGTGTGTYEQYF.

This clonotype occurred many times. J is TRBJ2-7 and V is TRBV27; 7 bases line up with TRBD1. Germline values: CDR1 MNHEY, CDR2 SMNVEV (reference sequence). This CDR3 has 16 residues. V gave up 4 bases and J gave up 2 bases; unmatched junction bases: 11. The CDR3 DNA sequence: TGTGCCAGCAGTTCCCTCCTCCCGACAGGGCCCTACGAGCAGTACTTC. Translating gives CASSSLLPTGPYEQYF.

Concerning this clonotype: A much bigger clone sits one base away, suggesting this may be a read error. The chain uses TRBV27 and TRBJ1-4, with D unresolved. Per germline, CDR1 MNHEY and CDR2 SMNVEV (reference sequence). The CDR3 covers 13 residues. The CDR3 reads CASSLLAYEELFF. The CDR3 DNA sequence: TGTGCCAGCAGTTTACTGGCATATGAAGAACTGTTTTTT.

Comments on this clonotype: Being one base from a much bigger clone, this may be a read error. This sequence joins TRBV7-8 and TRBJ2-5, with D possibly TRBD1 on 6 matching bases. Trimming cost V 10 bases and J 1 base, with 16 bases left between them. This CDR3 contains 14 residues. CDR1 and CDR2 from the germline V gene are SGHVS and FQNEAQ. The CDR3: CANTQVDSQETQYF. The CDR3, as DNA: TGTGCCAACACGCAGGTGGACAGCCAAGAGACCCAGTACTTC.

With respect to this clonotype: A much more abundant neighbour one base away suggests this may be a read error. The CDR3 region has the DNA TGCAGCGTTGTAGTTGGGGATCCCTATGGCTACACCTTC. Translation gives CSVVVGDPYGYTF. This chain uses TRBV29-1 with TRBJ1-2; D gene ambiguous. Germline lookup yields CDR1 SQVTM and CDR2 ANQGSEA. Trimming left V 4 bases short and J 4 bases short, with 13 bases between. The CDR3 covers 13 residues.

This clonotype was seen ten or more times. The gene calls are TRBV7-9 and TRBJ1-1, with D possibly being TRBD1 (6 bases). V was clipped by 2 bases and J by 4 bases, with 8 bases between them. Germline V gene data show CDR1 as SEHNR and CDR2 as FQNEAQ (reference sequence). CDR3 length: 13 residues. The DNA for the CDR3 is TGTGCCAGCAGCTTATGGGGGGCCACTGAAGCTTTCTTT. This translates into CASSLWGATEAFF. Filled out from reference TRBV7-9 and TRBJ1-1, the complete variable domain reads DTGVSQNPRHKITKRGQNVTFRCDPISEHNRLYWYRQTLGQGPEFLTYFQNEAQLEKSRLLSDRFSAERPKGSFSTLEIQRTEQGDSAMYLCASSLWGATEAFFGQGTRLTVV.

This clonotype was counted ten times or more. This chain connects TRBV20-1 to TRBJ2-2; D tentatively reads TRBD1 or TRBD2 (5 bases each). The CDR3 has 15 residues. V gave up 3 bases and J gave up 5 bases, with 16 bases separating them. Germline CDR1 reads DFQATT; CDR2 reads SNEGSKA (reference sequence). The CDR3 sequence: CSARGWDGVTGELFF. CDR3 DNA sequence: TGCAGTGCTAGGGGTTGGGACGGGGTTACCGGGGAGCTGTTTTTT.